These 7 T cell receptor beta chains were sequenced from one sample in a study of CD8 T cells in ankylosing spondylitis. One entry per CDR3 protein, called by TCRdb with MiXCR from the 5' RACE reads. The sample consists of roughly 46,000 distinct CDR3 sequences, about 4% of them appearing once. Source material: blood, either unsorted or a sorted T cell fraction (not recorded which). All receptors come from a female donor with ankylosing spondylitis or in good health (not recorded which).

This clonotype was seen many times. The chain carries TRBV9 and TRBJ2-1, with D unresolved. The germline gives CDR1 SGDLS, CDR2 YYNGEE. The CDR3 has 14 amino acids. V was shortened by 4 bases and J by 4 bases, with 12 bases between the two germline ends. The CDR3 region is CASSRTPTYNEQFF. The CDR3, as DNA: TGTGCCAGCAGCCGGACCCCGACTTACAATGAGCAGTTCTTC.

This clonotype was picked up many times. The V gene is TRBV9, the J gene TRBJ2-1; TRBD1 might be the D (5 bases). The CDR3 consists of 15 residues. The germline CDR1 and CDR2 sequences are SGDLS and YYNGEE. V lost 0 bases, J lost 5 bases, and 12 bases lay in between. CDR3 region: CASSVAWEGDNEQFF. The CDR3 coding sequence is TGTGCCAGCAGCGTAGCCTGGGAAGGGGACAATGAGCAGTTCTTC.

This clonotype was recorded many times. The rearrangement links TRBV9 to TRBJ2-2; D remains unclear. CDR1 SGDLS and CDR2 YYNGEE come from the germline V gene. This CDR3 region has 16 residues. Trimming removed 0 bases from V and 5 bases from J, with 14 bases in between. As DNA, the CDR3 is TGTGCCAGCAGCGTAGCGGGCAGCGCGACTACCGGGGAGCTGTTTTTT. Its translation is CASSVAGSATTGELFF.

At least ten counts were recorded for this clonotype. This chain uses TRBV9 with TRBJ2-5; no firm D call. The germline V gene has CDR1 SGDLS and CDR2 YYNGEE. Between the trimmed V and J ends, which lost 4 bases and 0 bases, there was a span of 13 bases. The CDR3 runs 15 residues. The CDR3 DNA follows: TGTGCCAGCAGCCTATCTCCGGGCGACCAAGAGACCCAGTACTTC. Translated, it gives CASSLSPGDQETQYF.

This clonotype was counted at least ten times. This sequence joins TRBV9 and TRBJ2-4; D possibly uses TRBD1 or TRBD2 (5 bases each). This CDR3 has 13 amino acids. Trimming stripped 3 bases from V and 1 base from J, with 5 bases between. The germline V gene encodes CDR1 SGDLS and CDR2 YYNGEE. The CDR3 region has the DNA TGTGCCAGCAGCGGGGGGGCCAAAAACATTCAGTACTTC. This codes for CASSGGAKNIQYF.

In this sample, this clonotype turned up many times. This sequence joins TRBV9 and TRBJ2-1; 11 bases map to TRBD2. Germline CDR1 SGDLS, CDR2 YYNGEE. V was clipped by 0 bases and J by 6 bases; unmatched bases: 8. The CDR3 spans 17 residues. In nucleotides, the CDR3 is TGTGCCAGCAGCGTAGTGGGTAGCGGGGGGGCCATCAATGAGCAGTTCTTC. Protein sequence: CASSVVGSGGAINEQFF.

In this sample, this clonotype turned up many times. This sequence joins TRBV9 and TRBJ2-2; possible D gene TRBD2, 7 bases. V lost 3 bases, J lost 6 bases, and 18 bases lay in between. Germline CDR1 and CDR2: SGDLS and YYNGEE. The CDR3 length is 16 residues. The CDR3 is CASSAGEGRHAGELFF. In nucleotides, the CDR3 is TGTGCCAGCAGCGCAGGGGAGGGGAGACACGCCGGGGAGCTGTTTTTT.